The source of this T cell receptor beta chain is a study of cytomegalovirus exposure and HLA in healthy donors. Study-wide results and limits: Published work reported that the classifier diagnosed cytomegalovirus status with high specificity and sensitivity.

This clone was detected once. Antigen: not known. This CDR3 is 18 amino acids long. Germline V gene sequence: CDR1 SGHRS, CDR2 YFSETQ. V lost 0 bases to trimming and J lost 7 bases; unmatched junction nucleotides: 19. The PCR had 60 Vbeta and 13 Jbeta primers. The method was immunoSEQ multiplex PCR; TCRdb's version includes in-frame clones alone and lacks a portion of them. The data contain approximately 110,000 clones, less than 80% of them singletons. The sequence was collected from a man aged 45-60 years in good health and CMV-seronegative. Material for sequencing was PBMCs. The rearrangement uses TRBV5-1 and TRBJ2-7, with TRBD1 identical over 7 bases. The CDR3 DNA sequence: TGCGCCAGCAGCTTGGCGCCCAGGACAGGTCGGGGTTTCGAAGAGCAGTACTTC. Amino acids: CASSLAPRTGRGFEEQYF.